The rows below give T cell receptor beta chains drawn from one sample of a study of T cell changes during pregnancy in multiple sclerosis. Only in-frame clones appear in the TCRdb table, and some are missing; sequencing was by immunoSEQ multiplex PCR. The repertoire consists of 33,000 or so clones, with roughly nine tenths occurring once and the leading ten covering about 3.9%. The starting material was CD8+ T cells from peripheral blood mononuclear cells, obtained in the second trimester of pregnancy. All receptors come from a female donor in good health, enrolled as a control in a pregnancy study. The CDR3 runs from the conserved cysteine through the conserved F or W. The order of the fields is J gene, D gene, clone size, V gene, CDR3 DNA, CDR3 protein. The D gene is left open where the match is weak. Expanded clones get a size class; other rows say once, few or many, or leave the size out.

j_call: TRBJ2-2; d_call: TRBD1; clone_size: few; v_call: TRBV15; cdr3_nt: TGTGCCACCAGCGGGGGGACAGGGGACACCGGGGAGCTGTTTTTT; cdr3_aa: CATSGGTGDTGELFF
j_call: TRBJ2-7; d_call: TRBD1; clone_size: .; v_call: TRBV30; cdr3_nt: TGTGCCTGGAGCTTGACAGGGCCCTACGAGCAGTACTTC; cdr3_aa: CAWSLTGPYEQYF
j_call: TRBJ1-1; d_call: .; clone_size: few; v_call: TRBV29-1; cdr3_nt: TGCAGCGCGGAGGGCCTCACTGAAGCTTTCTTT; cdr3_aa: CSAEGLTEAFF
j_call: TRBJ1-1; d_call: TRBD1; clone_size: .; v_call: TRBV7-9; cdr3_nt: TGTGCCAGCAGCTTAGGGGCAGGGGGGACTGAAGCTTTCTTT; cdr3_aa: CASSLGAGGTEAFF
j_call: TRBJ1-1; d_call: TRBD1; clone_size: once; v_call: TRBV7-9; cdr3_nt: TGTGCCAGCAGTCACCAGGGGGCGAACACTGAAGCTTTCTTT; cdr3_aa: CASSHQGANTEAFF
j_call: TRBJ1-2; d_call: TRBD1; clone_size: .; v_call: TRBV5-1; cdr3_nt: TGCGCCAGCTCATACGGACAGGATGGCTACACCTTC; cdr3_aa: CASSYGQDGYTF
j_call: TRBJ1-1; d_call: .; clone_size: .; v_call: TRBV9; cdr3_nt: TGTGCCAGCAGCGCAGGGTCTTTTACCAACACTGAAGCTTTCTTT; cdr3_aa: CASSAGSFTNTEAFF
j_call: TRBJ2-7; d_call: TRBD2; clone_size: .; v_call: TRBV4-1; cdr3_nt: TGCGCCAGCAGCCATGGGGCTAGCGGGGGGCGTCGCCCCTACGAGCAGTACTTC; cdr3_aa: CASSHGASGGRRPYEQYF
j_call: TRBJ2-7; d_call: TRBD2; clone_size: .; v_call: TRBV7-8; cdr3_nt: TGTGCCAGCAGCTTATTAGCAGGGTTAGCGGGGGATAACTACGAGCAGTACTTC; cdr3_aa: CASSLLAGLAGDNYEQYF
j_call: TRBJ2-1; d_call: TRBD2; clone_size: .; v_call: TRBV4-1; cdr3_nt: TGCGCCAGCAGCCGCGGGGGGACCCACGTGGATGAGCAGTTCTTC; cdr3_aa: CASSRGGTHVDEQFF
j_call: TRBJ1-1; d_call: .; clone_size: .; v_call: TRBV27; cdr3_nt: TGTGCCAGCAGTTTACAGGGAATCAACACTGAAGCTTTCTTT; cdr3_aa: CASSLQGINTEAFF
j_call: TRBJ1-1; d_call: .; clone_size: .; v_call: TRBV7-3; cdr3_nt: TGTGCCAGCAGCTTAGTGGGCAGGAACACTGAAGCTTTCTTT; cdr3_aa: CASSLVGRNTEAFF
j_call: TRBJ1-1; d_call: .; clone_size: .; v_call: TRBV6-1; cdr3_nt: TGTGCCAGCAGTGAAGAGGGCAGGGCAAACACTGAAGCTTTCTTT; cdr3_aa: CASSEEGRANTEAFF
j_call: TRBJ1-6; d_call: .; clone_size: .; v_call: TRBV25-1; cdr3_nt: TGTGCCAGCAGTGAATGGGCCAGCTCCTATAATTCACCCCTCCACTTT; cdr3_aa: CASSEWASSYNSPLHF
j_call: TRBJ1-2; d_call: TRBD1; clone_size: large; v_call: TRBV4-3; cdr3_nt: TGCGCCAGCAGCGCCTCCGGGACAGGGGTAGGTGGCTACACCTTC; cdr3_aa: CASSASGTGVGGYTF
j_call: TRBJ2-1; d_call: .; clone_size: .; v_call: TRBV7-9; cdr3_nt: TGTGCCAGCAGCCCGCTCGGGGGCGGGGGCGCCAATGAGCAGTTCTTC; cdr3_aa: CASSPLGGGGANEQFF
j_call: TRBJ1-2; d_call: .; clone_size: .; v_call: TRBV4-3; cdr3_nt: TGCGCCAGCAGCCAAGCGTTAGGACAAATCTATGGCTACACCTTC; cdr3_aa: CASSQALGQIYGYTF
j_call: TRBJ2-1; d_call: TRBD1; clone_size: .; v_call: TRBV27; cdr3_nt: TGTGCCAGCATCGCGGGACAGGGGGATGAGCAGTTCTTC; cdr3_aa: CASIAGQGDEQFF
j_call: TRBJ1-1; d_call: .; clone_size: once; v_call: TRBV2; cdr3_nt: TGTGCCAGCAGTGTAACAGGGAACACTGAAGCTTTCTTT; cdr3_aa: CASSVTGNTEAFF
j_call: TRBJ1-2; d_call: .; clone_size: .; v_call: TRBV10-2; cdr3_nt: TGCGCCAGCAGTGTGGACCGAGAGGGCTATGGCTACACCTTC; cdr3_aa: CASSVDREGYGYTF
j_call: TRBJ2-2; d_call: TRBD2; clone_size: .; v_call: TRBV7-2; cdr3_nt: TGTGCCAGCAGCTCCCTAGCGGGGGGTCAGGCCGGGGAGCTGTTTTTT; cdr3_aa: CASSSLAGGQAGELFF
j_call: TRBJ2-1; d_call: TRBD2; clone_size: .; v_call: TRBV4-3; cdr3_nt: TGCGCCAGCAGCCCGGATGGCGGGACGGGGGGGTACAATGAGCAGTTCTTC; cdr3_aa: CASSPDGGTGGYNEQFF
j_call: TRBJ1-3; d_call: .; clone_size: .; v_call: TRBV7-9; cdr3_nt: TGTGCCAGCAGCTTAGACCGAGCCCCCTCTGGAAACACCATATATTTT; cdr3_aa: CASSLDRAPSGNTIYF
j_call: TRBJ2-5; d_call: .; clone_size: .; v_call: TRBV30; cdr3_nt: TGTGCCTGGAGTGTAGGAGGGGACAGTGGGGAGACCCAGTACTTC; cdr3_aa: CAWSVGGDSGETQYF
j_call: TRBJ1-1; d_call: TRBD1; clone_size: .; v_call: TRBV19; cdr3_nt: TGTGCCAGTAGTATAACAGGGGGGGCCACTACTGAAGCTTTCTTT; cdr3_aa: CASSITGGATTEAFF
j_call: TRBJ2-3; d_call: TRBD2; clone_size: .; v_call: TRBV7-9; cdr3_nt: TGTGCCAGCAGCTCATTGACTAGCGGGGGCACAGATACGCAGTATTTT; cdr3_aa: CASSSLTSGGTDTQYF
j_call: TRBJ2-5; d_call: TRBD2; clone_size: .; v_call: TRBV30; cdr3_nt: TGTGCCTGGACCGGACTAGGAGAGACCCAGTACTTC; cdr3_aa: CAWTGLGETQYF
j_call: TRBJ2-7; d_call: TRBD1; clone_size: once; v_call: TRBV11-2; cdr3_nt: TGTGCCAGCAGATGGACAGGGTTTCACGAGCAGTACTTC; cdr3_aa: CASRWTGFHEQYF
j_call: TRBJ2-2; d_call: .; clone_size: .; v_call: TRBV9; cdr3_nt: TGTGCCAGCAGCTTGGGCCTTGCGACCGGGGAGCTGTTTTTT; cdr3_aa: CASSLGLATGELFF
j_call: TRBJ2-7; d_call: TRBD1; clone_size: .; v_call: TRBV13; cdr3_nt: TGTGCCAGCAGGGGGACAGGGGGCTCCTACGAGCAGTACTTC; cdr3_aa: CASRGTGGSYEQYF
j_call: TRBJ1-1; d_call: .; clone_size: .; v_call: TRBV30; cdr3_nt: TGTGCCTGGAGTGTACTTGGTGAAGCTTTCTTT; cdr3_aa: CAWSVLGEAFF
j_call: TRBJ2-3; d_call: TRBD2; clone_size: .; v_call: TRBV9; cdr3_nt: TGTGCCAGCAGCCTCCCAGGGGCGGGGGGGCCAGATACGCAGTATTTT; cdr3_aa: CASSLPGAGGPDTQYF
j_call: TRBJ1-5; d_call: .; clone_size: .; v_call: TRBV7-9; cdr3_nt: TGTGCCAGCAGCTCCTACCGGCGGGGGAACCACAATCAGCCCCAGCATTTT; cdr3_aa: CASSSYRRGNHNQPQHF
j_call: TRBJ2-7; d_call: .; clone_size: .; v_call: TRBV27; cdr3_nt: TGTGCCAGCAGTTTGGGGGGGCACGGTGGCGAGCAGTACTTC; cdr3_aa: CASSLGGHGGEQYF
j_call: TRBJ2-1; d_call: TRBD2; clone_size: .; v_call: TRBV9; cdr3_nt: TGTGCCAGCAGCGCCTGGGGAGCGGGGGGGCCTGGTGAGCAGTTCTTC; cdr3_aa: CASSAWGAGGPGEQFF
j_call: TRBJ1-1; d_call: .; clone_size: .; v_call: TRBV9; cdr3_nt: TGTGCCAGCAGCGGACAGGATTCAAACACTGAAGCTTTCTTT; cdr3_aa: CASSGQDSNTEAFF
j_call: TRBJ2-7; d_call: TRBD2; clone_size: .; v_call: TRBV4-1; cdr3_nt: TGCGCTAGCGGGGGGTCTGACGAGCAGTACTTC; cdr3_aa: CASGGSDEQYF
j_call: TRBJ2-5; d_call: .; clone_size: .; v_call: TRBV19; cdr3_nt: TGTGCCAGTAGTATTTCATTGGCAACGGGGGAGACCCAGTACTTC; cdr3_aa: CASSISLATGETQYF
j_call: TRBJ2-3; d_call: TRBD1; clone_size: .; v_call: TRBV5-4; cdr3_nt: TGTGCCAGCAGCTGGGGACAGCAGAGCACAGATACGCAGTATTTT; cdr3_aa: CASSWGQQSTDTQYF
j_call: TRBJ2-7; d_call: .; clone_size: .; v_call: TRBV6-6; cdr3_nt: TGTGCCAGCAGTTACCGCGGGCGCACAGGGACCTACGAGCAGTACTTC; cdr3_aa: CASSYRGRTGTYEQYF
j_call: TRBJ2-1; d_call: TRBD1; clone_size: .; v_call: TRBV18; cdr3_nt: TGTGCCAGCTCAAGGGACAGGGCCGAGCAGTTCTTC; cdr3_aa: CASSRDRAEQFF
j_call: TRBJ2-3; d_call: TRBD1; clone_size: .; v_call: TRBV9; cdr3_nt: TGTGCCAGCAGCCCAGGGGGCGGGGTCACAGATACGCAGTATTTT; cdr3_aa: CASSPGGGVTDTQYF
j_call: TRBJ1-2; d_call: .; clone_size: .; v_call: TRBV10-3; cdr3_nt: TGTGCCACAACGGACAGTGAGGATGGCTACACCTTC; cdr3_aa: CATTDSEDGYTF
j_call: TRBJ2-5; d_call: .; clone_size: once; v_call: TRBV15; cdr3_nt: TGTGCCACCAGCAGAGATCGGGGGGAGACCCAGTACTTC; cdr3_aa: CATSRDRGETQYF
j_call: TRBJ1-2; d_call: .; clone_size: .; v_call: TRBV27; cdr3_nt: TGTGCCAGCAGCGGGAGCACCTTAATCGGCTACACCTTC; cdr3_aa: CASSGSTLIGYTF
j_call: TRBJ2-1; d_call: TRBD2; clone_size: once; v_call: TRBV9; cdr3_nt: TGTGCCAGCAGCGTAGGTCGGGGGGGCCCCTCCTACAATGAGCAGTTCTTC; cdr3_aa: CASSVGRGGPSYNEQFF
j_call: TRBJ1-2; d_call: .; clone_size: .; v_call: TRBV27; cdr3_nt: TGTGCCAGCAGTTTTACCGCAGGAACGACCTATGGCTACACCTTC; cdr3_aa: CASSFTAGTTYGYTF
j_call: TRBJ2-1; d_call: TRBD2; clone_size: .; v_call: TRBV7-2; cdr3_nt: TGTGCCAGCAGCTTATCCCCAGCGGGGGGGTACAATGAGCAGTTCTTC; cdr3_aa: CASSLSPAGGYNEQFF
j_call: TRBJ2-1; d_call: TRBD2; clone_size: .; v_call: TRBV6-1; cdr3_nt: TGTGCCAGCATTACACTAGCGGGGGACTACAATGAGCAGTTCTTC; cdr3_aa: CASITLAGDYNEQFF
j_call: TRBJ1-2; d_call: TRBD1; clone_size: .; v_call: TRBV9; cdr3_nt: TGTGCCAGCACACGACAGGGGACAGTACATAACTATGGCTACACCTTC; cdr3_aa: CASTRQGTVHNYGYTF
j_call: TRBJ2-7; d_call: TRBD1; clone_size: .; v_call: TRBV13; cdr3_nt: TGTGCCAGCAGCTTATACGGGACAGGATCCTACGAGCAGTACTTC; cdr3_aa: CASSLYGTGSYEQYF
j_call: TRBJ1-1; d_call: .; clone_size: .; v_call: TRBV27; cdr3_nt: TGTGCCAGCAGTTTGGGGGGGGGCTCTAGGAACGCTTTCTTT; cdr3_aa: CASSLGGGSRNAFF
j_call: TRBJ2-5; d_call: .; clone_size: .; v_call: TRBV21-1; cdr3_nt: TGTGCCAGCAGCAACAACAGGGATCCCAATAACCAAGAGACCCAGTACTTC; cdr3_aa: CASSNNRDPNNQETQYF
j_call: TRBJ1-6; d_call: TRBD1; clone_size: .; v_call: TRBV5-8; cdr3_nt: TGTGCCAGCAGCGAGACAGGGTACAATTCACCCCTCCACTTT; cdr3_aa: CASSETGYNSPLHF
j_call: TRBJ1-4; d_call: TRBD1; clone_size: .; v_call: TRBV4-3; cdr3_nt: TGCGCCAGCAGCCGCCTGACAGGGGGTGAGGCTAATGAAAAACTGTTTTTT; cdr3_aa: CASSRLTGGEANEKLFF
j_call: TRBJ1-6; d_call: .; clone_size: .; v_call: TRBV5-6; cdr3_nt: TGTGCCAGCAGCTTTGGTCCCGGTTCACCCCTCCACTTT; cdr3_aa: CASSFGPGSPLHF
j_call: TRBJ2-7; d_call: TRBD2; clone_size: .; v_call: TRBV6-4; cdr3_nt: TGTGCCAGCAGTGACTCGGCTAGCGGGGTTTACGAGCAGTACTTC; cdr3_aa: CASSDSASGVYEQYF
j_call: TRBJ2-7; d_call: TRBD1; clone_size: .; v_call: TRBV6-5; cdr3_nt: TGTGCCAGCAGTTACTCGGGGGACAGGGGATACGAGCAGTACTTC; cdr3_aa: CASSYSGDRGYEQYF
j_call: TRBJ2-7; d_call: TRBD1; clone_size: .; v_call: TRBV19; cdr3_nt: TGTGCCACCGTCGGACAGGCCTACGAGCAGTACTTC; cdr3_aa: CATVGQAYEQYF
j_call: TRBJ2-7; d_call: .; clone_size: .; v_call: TRBV27; cdr3_nt: TGTGCCAGCAGTTTAGGATACAGTACCTACGAGCAGTACTTC; cdr3_aa: CASSLGYSTYEQYF